The clone carrying this TCR beta chain was seen at least ten times. What it binds is not known. Germline V gene data show CDR1 as MGHDK and CDR2 as SYGVNS. The CDR3 is 17 amino acids. Trimming cost V 2 bases and J 0 bases, with 14 bases left between them. The data originate from a study of human T cells and chemical hapten exposure. Study conclusions and caveats: No alteration of TCRs above 1 in 1000 frequency was seen with DPC sensitization.

Time point given: pre-sensitization, week 0. Treatment described: therapeutic diphenylcyclopropenone sensitization with weekly scalp DPC. Donation of samples came from alopecia patients who were 18 to 70 years old and suitable for DPC. TCRdb redid the calling of the RACE reads with MiXCR, one entry per CDR3 protein. The table includes about 250,000 distinct CDR3 sequences, roughly 7.4% detected once. The rearrangement links TRBV25-1 to TRBJ2-4, with D maybe TRBD2 (6 bases). Here the sequenced sample was whole blood, taken in connection with sensitization to the hapten diphenylcyclopropenone (DPC). This clonotype originated in a man aged 18 to 30 with alopecia areata. Some clones in this sample may be carry-over from other donors' samples. The CDR3 region is CASSERERGLAKNIQYF. The CDR3 bases are TGTGCCAGCAGTGAAAGGGAGAGGGGACTAGCCAAAAACATTCAGTACTTC.